Detailed here is one TCR beta chain. Every PCR received spiked-in synthetic TCR analog templates. Repertoires were generated with immunoSEQ multiplex PCR, while TCRdb's copy carries only in-frame clones and drops some. The table records roughly 95,000 clones, about nine tenths of them present only once. V was shortened by 6 bases and J by 5 bases, with 15 bases between the two germline ends. The CDR3 runs 14 residues. The germline V gene has CDR1 MNHEY and CDR2 SVGAGI. The data were obtained in a study of PD-L1 blockade in urothelial cancer. About the study: It was around 2014 that patients started atezolizumab at 1,200 mg intravenously every 3 weeks. About 85% of the roughly 30 patients comprised males who had bladder-origin urothelial cancer. Specimens of blood held a median count of roughly 150,000 T cells.

The time point is: pretreatment peripheral blood. This material consisted of PBMCs, taken around atezolizumab (anti-PD-L1) treatment. V is TRBV6-5 and J is TRBJ2-3; D may be TRBD2 (7 bases). The receptor's source is a man aged 55 to 69 with urothelial cancer. In DNA form, the CDR3 reads TGTGCCAGCAGGCATGGGGGGGCCGAAGATACGCAGTATTTT. This encodes CASRHGGAEDTQYF.